What follows describes a single T cell receptor beta chain. What it binds is not known. The study ran its PCR with 60 Vbeta and 13 Jbeta primers. Per the study methods: An analysis that came later counted some 81 million unique TCR beta chains, approximately 10 million shared. Generated by immunoSEQ multiplex PCR, the TCRdb table keeps only in-frame clones and is missing some. V and J calls and clone size come straight from that table; D and trimming were deduced from the DNA. Among roughly 180,000 clones listed, nearly 80% were seen once. Donors sampled were nominally healthy, though unrecorded immune exposures were likely. Trimming left V 2 bases short and J 4 bases short, with 14 bases between. The CDR3 length is 16 residues. The germline V gene has CDR1 MGHRA and CDR2 YSYEKL. These data originate in a study of cytomegalovirus exposure and HLA in healthy donors. Overall study findings and caveats: For most TCR sequences rarity was the rule, although some public TCRs occurred in many donors.

Material for sequencing was PBMCs. This chain connects TRBV4-1 to TRBJ2-2, with TRBD1 as a possible D gene (5 bases). This clonotype was obtained from a man aged 45-65 years in good health and CMV-seropositive. The CDR3 spells CASSQQTVLSTGELFF. The CDR3 nucleotides are TGCGCCAGCAGCCAACAGACAGTTCTCAGCACCGGGGAGCTGTTTTTT.